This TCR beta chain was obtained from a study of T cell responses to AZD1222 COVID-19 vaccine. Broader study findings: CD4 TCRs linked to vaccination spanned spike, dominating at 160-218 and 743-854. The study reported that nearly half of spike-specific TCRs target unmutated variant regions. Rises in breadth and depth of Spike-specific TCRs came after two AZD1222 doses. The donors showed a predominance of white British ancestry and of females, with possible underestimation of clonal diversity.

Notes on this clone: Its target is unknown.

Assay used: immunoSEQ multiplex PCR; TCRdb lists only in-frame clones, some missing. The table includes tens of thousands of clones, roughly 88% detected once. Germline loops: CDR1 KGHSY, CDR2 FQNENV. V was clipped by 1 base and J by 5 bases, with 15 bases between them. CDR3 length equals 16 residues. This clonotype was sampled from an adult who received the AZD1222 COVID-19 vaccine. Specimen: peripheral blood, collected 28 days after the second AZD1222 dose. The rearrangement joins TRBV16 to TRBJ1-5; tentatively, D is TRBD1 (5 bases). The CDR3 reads CASSQWAGRRDQPQHF. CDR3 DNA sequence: TGTGCCAGCAGCCAATGGGCAGGGAGAAGGGATCAGCCCCAGCATTTT. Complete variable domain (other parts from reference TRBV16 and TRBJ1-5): GEEVAQTPKHLVRGEGQKAKLYCAPIKGHSYVFWYQQVLKNEFKFLISFQNENVFDETGMPKERFSAKCLPNSPCSLEIQATKLEDSAVYFCASSQWAGRRDQPQHFGDGTRLSIL.